Following are 17 T cell receptor beta chains from one sample sequenced in a study of OX40 agonist ivuxolimab in advanced cancers. Assay used: immunoSEQ multiplex PCR; TCRdb lists only in-frame clones, some missing. The sample carries about 41,000 clones, 81% recorded once. The starting material was CD4+ or CD8+ T cells sorted from blood, obtained in a trial of the OX40 agonist ivuxolimab. Receptor source: an adult with an advanced solid tumor such as melanoma, head and neck, liver or kidney cancer.

By share of the sample, this clone is medium-sized. This chain joins TRBV27 and TRBJ2-7; D is perhaps TRBD1 (5 bases). Germline lookup yields CDR1 MNHEY and CDR2 SMNVEV (reference sequence). V lost 6 bases and J 0 bases, leaving 12 bases between the germline ends. CDR3 length: 14 residues. CDR3 in DNA: TGTGCCAGCAGCAAAACCAGGGACTCCTACGAGCAGTACGTC. Protein sequence: CASSKTRDSYEQYV.

This clone was picked up a small number of times. The chain has TRBV18 and TRBJ1-2; possible D gene TRBD1, 5 bases. Germline-derived CDR1 and CDR2 are KGHSH and LQKENI. The CDR3 totals 14 residues. The V end was cut by 2 bases, the J end by 7 bases, with 14 bases between. In DNA form, the CDR3 reads TGTGCCAGCTCACCAATGGAGGGGCACGGTGGCTACACCTTC. Amino acids: CASSPMEGHGGYTF.

The rearrangement uses TRBV28 and TRBJ2-4, with a possible D match to TRBD1 (5 bases). Looked up from germline, CDR1 is MDHEN and CDR2 is SYDVKM. The V and J ends lost 5 bases and 8 bases respectively, with 13 bases between them. CDR3 length: 13 amino acids. This CDR3 is CASSPPGWDIQYF. CDR3 bases: TGTGCCAGCAGTCCCCCAGGGTGGGACATTCAGTACTTC.

This clone was recorded once. The chain combines TRBV27 with TRBJ2-5, with D hard to call. The J call may be faulty, since TRBJ2-7 better matches the DNA end. This CDR3 contains 12 residues. The germline gives CDR1 MNHEY, CDR2 SMNVEV (reference sequence). The DNA of the CDR3 is TGTGCCAGCAGTTCAAGCTCCTACGAGCAGTACTTC. Amino acids: CASSSSSYEQYF.

V gene TRBV19 combines with J gene TRBJ1-5; the D is unclear. The V end lost 2 bases, the J end lost 7 bases, and 9 bases lay between the germline ends. This CDR3 region has 13 residues. Germline CDR1 and CDR2: LNHDA and SQIVND (reference sequence). CDR3 DNA: TGTGCCAGTAGTATACAATATTGGCAGCCCCAGCATTTT. Protein product: CASSIQYWQPQHF.

The genes are TRBV7-3 and TRBJ2-1; 9 bases are a match to TRBD2. V dropped 5 bases and J dropped 6; count of bases not matched to a gene: 5. CDR1 is SGHTA and CDR2 is FQGTGA in the germline V gene. This CDR3 is built from 14 residues. CDR3 sequence (DNA): TGTGCCAGCAGCGGAGTAGCGGGGGCCAATGAGCAGTTCTTC. Translated: CASSGVAGANEQFF. Looking up the rest from reference TRBV7-3 and TRBJ2-1 gives the full variable domain: GAGVSQTPSNKVTEKGKYVELRCDPISGHTALYWYRQSLGQGPEFLIYFQGTGAADDSGLPNDRFFAVRPEGSVSTLKIQRTERGDSAVYLCASSGVAGANEQFFGPGTRLTVL.

The CDR3 region is CASSARRRGVQETQYF. DNA for the CDR3: TGTGCCAGCAGCGCTCGCCGGCGGGGGGTTCAAGAGACCCAGTACTTC. V and J are TRBV6-6 and TRBJ2-5; 8 bases are shared with TRBD2. This CDR3 comprises 16 residues. The germline gives CDR1 MNHNY, CDR2 SVGAGI (reference sequence). V shed 6 bases and J 2 bases; nucleotides not matched to a gene: 11.

The chain uses TRBV6-1 and TRBJ2-3; no firm D call. The germline V gene encodes CDR1 MNHNS and CDR2 SASEGT. CDR3 length: 12 amino acids. V shed 3 bases and J shed 10 bases, with 11 bases lying between them. CDR3 coding DNA: TGTGCCAGCAGTGACACTGGTATATCGCAGTATTTT. It translates to CASSDTGISQYF.

The CDR3 bases are TGTGCCAGCAGCCCCGGGGACAGCAATCAGCCCCAGCATTTT. Encoded protein: CASSPGDSNQPQHF. The chain has TRBV5-5 and TRBJ1-5; D is possibly TRBD1 (5 bases). The CDR3 contains 14 residues. The ends were cut back, 4 bases at V and 1 base at J, with 9 bases in the middle. CDR1 and CDR2 (germline): SGHKS, YYEKEE (reference sequence). The full variable domain, completed using reference TRBV5-5 and TRBJ1-5, is DAGVTQSPTHLIKTRGQQVTLRCSPISGHKSVSWYQQVLGQGPQFIFQYYEKEERGRGNFPDRFSARQFPNYSSELNVNALLLGDSALYLCASSPGDSNQPQHFGDGTRLSIL.

The chain employs TRBV5-1 and TRBJ2-3, with TRBD2 matching over 9 bases. The CDR3 has 15 amino acids. Germline V gene lookup returns CDR1 SGHRS and CDR2 YFSETQ. V trimming: 0 bases; J trimming: 4 bases; junction bases outside the gene matches: 3. CDR3 sequence (DNA): TGCGCCAGCAGCTTGGAAGCGGGAGGAGCAGATACGCAGTATTTT. This translates into CASSLEAGGADTQYF.

The chain combines TRBV13 with TRBJ2-2, with TRBD1 matching 9 bases. Germline CDR1 is PRHDT and CDR2 is FYEKMQ (reference sequence). This CDR3 spans 14 amino acids. V gave up 5 bases and J gave up 5 bases; unmatched junction bases: 3. CDR3 sequence reads: CASSPGTGTGELFF. CDR3 coding DNA: TGTGCCAGCAGCCCCGGGACAGGGACCGGGGAGCTGTTTTTT.

This chain joins TRBV29-1 and TRBJ1-2, with D unclear. The length of the CDR3 is 12 residues. CDR1 SQVTM and CDR2 ANQGSEA come from the germline V gene. The V and J ends lost 6 bases and 0 bases respectively, with 8 bases between them. The CDR3 region is CSVQRANYGYTF. In DNA, the CDR3 is TGCAGCGTCCAGCGCGCTAACTATGGCTACACCTTC.

The chain employs TRBV18 and TRBJ2-7; TRBD1 or TRBD2 may be the D gene (5 bases each). V dropped 4 bases and J dropped 6 bases, with 19 bases sitting between them. The CDR3 spans 15 residues. The germline V gene has CDR1 KGHSH and CDR2 LQKENI. Here the CDR3 reads CASSLRGEISFEQYV. In DNA, the CDR3 is TGTGCCAGCTCACTCCGGGGCGAAATAAGTTTCGAGCAGTACGTC.

The CDR3 nucleotides are TGTGCCAGCAGATTGGGCAATCAGCCCCAGCATTTT. Translated: CASRLGNQPQHF. The chain recombines TRBV6-5 with TRBJ1-5; D is uncertain. V gave up 6 bases and J gave up 2 bases, with 5 bases separating them. Germline assignment: CDR1 MNHEY and CDR2 SVGAGI. The CDR3 is 12 residues long.

The genes are TRBV30 and TRBJ1-5; tentatively, D is TRBD1 (6 bases). Germline values: CDR1 GTSNPN, CDR2 SVGIG (reference sequence). Trimming took off 3 bases at V and 0 bases at J, with 21 bases between the two ends. The length of the CDR3 is 18 residues. The CDR3 loop reads CAWSGRMEGDYSNQPQHF. The CDR3 DNA is TGTGCCTGGAGCGGGAGGATGGAGGGGGATTATAGCAATCAGCCCCAGCATTTT.

This chain's CDR3 is CASSDDRVYNEQFF. The CDR3 DNA reads as TGTGCCAGCTCCGACGACAGGGTCTACAATGAGCAGTTCTTC. The gene calls are TRBV18 and TRBJ2-1, with TRBD1 matching over 7 bases. The junction had 5 bases not matched to a gene; V was cut back by 6 bases and J by 3 bases. The CDR3 is 14 residues long. CDR1 is KGHSH and CDR2 is LQKENI in the germline V gene.

This clone was observed a handful of times. The CDR3 protein is CASSMGPGSYNEQFF. The CDR3 coding sequence is TGTGCCAGCAGCATGGGACCAGGGAGCTACAATGAGCAGTTCTTC. J is TRBJ2-1 and V is TRBV7-2; either TRBD1 or TRBD2 may supply D (5 bases each). Germline assignment: CDR1 SGHTA and CDR2 FQGNSA. This CDR3 is built from 15 residues. The germline V and J ends were trimmed by 5 bases and 3 bases, with 14 bases remaining between them.